The rows below give T cell receptor beta chains drawn from one sample of a study of molecular identifiers for immune sequencing clone quantification. Via MiXCR, TCRdb re-called the PCR reads, giving one row per CDR3 protein. The top ten clones hold 0.78% of a sample with over 550,000 distinct CDR3 sequences, approximately 24% of them seen once. Specimen: naive CD8+ T cells from blood, with Jurkat cell RNA spiked in. The receptors here all came from a human donor in good health. Some libraries in this study had Jurkat cell RNA spiked in. CDR3s include the opening cysteine and the closing phenylalanine or tryptophan. Fields, in order: clone size, D gene, J gene, V gene, CDR3 protein, CDR3 DNA. The D gene is left open where the match is weak. Size is omitted from some rows. Given values are once, few, many or a class for expanded clones.

few	.	TRBJ2-1	TRBV12-3/TRBV12-4	CASRNLQGWEQFF	TGTGCCAGCAGGAACTTACAGGGTTGGGAGCAGTTCTTC
.	TRBD2	TRBJ2-7	TRBV7-4	CASSLGRTRLYDQYF	TGTGCCAGCAGCTTAGGGAGGACTAGACTCTACGACCAGTACTTC
few	.	TRBJ2-2	TRBV4-3	CASSLMGNTGELFF	TGCGCCAGCAGCCTAATGGGCAACACCGGGGAGCTGTTTTTT
.	.	TRBJ2-1	TRBV29-1	CSGLEENEQFF	TGCAGCGGCCTAGAGGAGAATGAGCAGTTCTTC
.	.	TRBJ2-2	TRBV13	CASSGGYTGELFF	TGTGCCAGCAGTGGGGGGTACACCGGGGAGCTGTTTTTT
few	.	TRBJ2-7	TRBV27	CASSLGRGYYEQYF	TGTGCCAGCAGTTTAGGTCGGGGCTACTACGAGCAGTACTTC
few	TRBD2	TRBJ2-5	TRBV28	CASSWTSGRARETQYF	TGTGCCAGCAGTTGGACTAGCGGGAGGGCCCGTGAGACCCAGTACTTC
.	TRBD2	TRBJ2-3	TRBV12-3/TRBV12-4	CASSRFRAGVLSGSGDTQYF	TGTGCCAGCAGTCGATTCAGAGCGGGAGTTTTGTCTGGTTCAGGAGATACGCAGTATTTT
many	TRBD2	TRBJ2-3	TRBV6-2/TRBV6-3	CASDPAGGRSTDTQYF	TGTGCCAGCGACCCGGCGGGAGGGCGGAGCACAGATACGCAGTATTTT
many	TRBD1	TRBJ2-7	TRBV25-1	CASSALRQGAYEQYF	TGTGCCAGCAGTGCCCTACGACAGGGGGCCTACGAGCAGTACTTC
.	.	TRBJ1-1	TRBV4-3	CASSQVAQRGTEAFF	TGCGCCAGCAGCCAAGTGGCCCAACGCGGCACTGAAGCTTTCTTT
.	.	TRBJ2-1	TRBV6-5	CASGYSVPPHNEQFF	TGTGCCAGCGGTTACTCGGTCCCTCCCCACAATGAGCAGTTCTTC
few	TRBD1	TRBJ2-3	TRBV19	CASSSTGLWDTQYF	TGTGCCAGTAGTTCGACAGGGTTGTGGGATACGCAGTATTTT
.	.	TRBJ1-1	TRBV6-6	CASSYSAGLNTEAFF	TGTGCCAGCAGTTACTCCGCCGGACTGAACACTGAAGCTTTCTTT
.	.	TRBJ2-7	TRBV14	CASSQGPGLSSYEQYF	TGTGCCAGCAGCCAAGGACCGGGCCTTAGCTCCTACGAGCAGTACTTC